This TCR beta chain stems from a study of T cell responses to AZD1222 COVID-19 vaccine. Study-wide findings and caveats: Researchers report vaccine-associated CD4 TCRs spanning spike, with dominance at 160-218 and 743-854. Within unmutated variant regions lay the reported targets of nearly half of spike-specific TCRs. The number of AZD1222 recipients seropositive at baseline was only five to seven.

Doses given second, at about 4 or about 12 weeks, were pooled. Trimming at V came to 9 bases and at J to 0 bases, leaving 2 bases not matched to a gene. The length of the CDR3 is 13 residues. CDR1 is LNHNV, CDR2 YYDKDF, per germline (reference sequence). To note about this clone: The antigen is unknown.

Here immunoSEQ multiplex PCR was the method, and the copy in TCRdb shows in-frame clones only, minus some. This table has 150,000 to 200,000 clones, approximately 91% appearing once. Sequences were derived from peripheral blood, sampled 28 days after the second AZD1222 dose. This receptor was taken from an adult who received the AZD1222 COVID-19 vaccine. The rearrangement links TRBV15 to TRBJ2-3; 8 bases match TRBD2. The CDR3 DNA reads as TGTGCCACACTAGCGGCAAGCACAGATACGCAGTATTTT. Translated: CATLAASTDTQYF.